These T cell receptor beta chains were read from a single sample in a study of response to subunit inactivated influenza vaccine. TCRdb re-called the RT-PCR reads through MiXCR, storing one row per CDR3 protein. The table has roughly 710,000 distinct CDR3 sequences, approximately 14% seen once. Material: PBMCs from blood, obtained 14 days before vaccination. All receptors derive from a man between 50 and 59 years old who received an inactivated influenza vaccine. Each CDR3 is given with its conserved first and last residue.

CDR3	V	J
CASSLRLLGSGRVPGELFF	TRBV4-3	TRBJ2-2
CAVKPGRDNEQFF	TRBV19	TRBJ2-1
CASSSYDPPGPNLPNYGYTF	TRBV11-1	TRBJ1-2
CASSFTGTGDEQFF	TRBV5-1	TRBJ2-1
CSASGRLPYEQYF	TRBV20-1	TRBJ2-7
CSADARGSNQPQHF	TRBV20-1	TRBJ1-5
CASSLQPLGTDTQYF	TRBV12-3/TRBV12-4	TRBJ2-3
CASSAGQGAEKLFF	TRBV5-1	TRBJ1-4
CASTLSGGRAGELFF	TRBV12-3/TRBV12-4	TRBJ2-2
CASSSAEGTEAFF	TRBV18	TRBJ1-1
CSCLCSGNTIYF	TRBV29-1	TRBJ1-3
CASTSGGQGSPLHF	TRBV7-9	TRBJ1-6
CASKTSELQETQYF	TRBV5-1	TRBJ2-5
CSARVGPSKRGATDTQYF	TRBV20-1	TRBJ2-3
CATSRGVSEETDTQYF	TRBV15	TRBJ2-3
CASSLREGTGELFF	TRBV12-3/TRBV12-4	TRBJ2-2
CSVGGAGYTF	TRBV29-1	TRBJ1-2
CASSQDSPGLAYNEQFF	TRBV4-3	TRBJ2-1